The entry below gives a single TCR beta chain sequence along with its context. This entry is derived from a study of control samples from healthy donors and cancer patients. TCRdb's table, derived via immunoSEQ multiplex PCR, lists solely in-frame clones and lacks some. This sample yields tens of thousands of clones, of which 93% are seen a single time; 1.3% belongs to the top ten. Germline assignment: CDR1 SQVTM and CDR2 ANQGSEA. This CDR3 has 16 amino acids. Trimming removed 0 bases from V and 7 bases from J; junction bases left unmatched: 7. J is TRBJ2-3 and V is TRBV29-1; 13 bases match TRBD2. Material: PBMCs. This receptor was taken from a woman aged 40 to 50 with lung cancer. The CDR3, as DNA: TGCAGCGTTGAAGACCCCAGGACTAGCGGGGGTAATACGCAGTATTTT. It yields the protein CSVEDPRTSGGNTQYF.